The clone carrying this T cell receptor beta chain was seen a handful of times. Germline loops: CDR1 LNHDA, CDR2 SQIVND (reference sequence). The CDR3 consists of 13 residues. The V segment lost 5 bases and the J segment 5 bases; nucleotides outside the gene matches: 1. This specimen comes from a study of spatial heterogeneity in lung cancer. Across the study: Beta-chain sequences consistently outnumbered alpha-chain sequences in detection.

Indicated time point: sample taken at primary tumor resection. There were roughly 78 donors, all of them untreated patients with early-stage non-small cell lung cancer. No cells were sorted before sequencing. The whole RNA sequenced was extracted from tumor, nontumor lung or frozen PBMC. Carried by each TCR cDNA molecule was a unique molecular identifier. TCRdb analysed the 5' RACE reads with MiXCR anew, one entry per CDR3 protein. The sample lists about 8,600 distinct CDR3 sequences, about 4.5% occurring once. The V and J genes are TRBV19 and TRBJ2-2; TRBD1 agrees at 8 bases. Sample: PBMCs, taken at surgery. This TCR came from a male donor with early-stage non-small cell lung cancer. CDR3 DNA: TGTGCCAGTAGTGGACAGGGTACCGGGGAGCTGTTTTTT. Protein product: CASSGQGTGELFF. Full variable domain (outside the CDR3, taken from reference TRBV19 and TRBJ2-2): DGGITQSPKYLFRKEGQNVTLSCEQNLNHDAMYWYRQDPGQGLRLIYYSQIVNDFQKGDIAEGYSVSREKKESFPLTVTSAQKNPTAFYLCASSGQGTGELFFGEGSRLTVL.